The 26 T cell receptor beta chains below were found in one sample sequenced in a study of blood T cell repertoires in COVID-19. Profiling relied on immunoSEQ multiplex PCR, and the TCRdb table lists in-frame clones only, not all of them. The table lists about 70,000 clones, 90% of them singletons. Input material: peripheral blood. These receptor sequences come from a man aged 45 to 65 with acute or convalescent COVID-19.

This chain connects TRBV27 to TRBJ2-1, with 13 bases lining up with TRBD2. Germline CDR1 is MNHEY and CDR2 is SMNVEV (reference sequence). This CDR3 has 17 amino acids. V dropped 5 bases and J dropped 3; count of bases not matched to a gene: 7. The DNA for the CDR3 is TGTGCCAGCAGTCCGGGACTAGCGGGAAGCTTCTACAATGAGCAGTTCTTC. Protein product: CASSPGLAGSFYNEQFF.

V is TRBV6-5 and J is TRBJ2-7; the match to TRBD2 covers 9 bases. The CDR3 totals 15 residues. Germline lookup yields CDR1 MNHEY and CDR2 SVGAGI. V was clipped by 5 bases and J by 5 bases; unmatched bases: 10. The CDR3 is CASSPSGAPLDEQYV. The CDR3 DNA follows: TGTGCCAGCAGTCCTAGCGGGGCGCCCTTGGACGAGCAGTACGTC.

This chain joins TRBV2 and TRBJ1-4, with 8 bases matching TRBD1. V gave up 4 bases and J gave up 0 bases; unmatched junction bases: 13. The germline CDR1 and CDR2 sequences are SNHLY and FYNNEI. This CDR3 comprises 19 residues. For the CDR3, the DNA is TGTGCCAGCAGTGGGACAAGGACAGGGACGGACCCAACTAATGAAAAACTGTTTTTT. Amino acids: CASSGTRTGTDPTNEKLFF.

The chain uses TRBV6-5 and TRBJ1-4; no clear D gene. CDR1 is MNHEY and CDR2 is SVGAGI in the germline V gene. Trimming took off 6 bases at V and 4 bases at J, with 3 bases between the two ends. This CDR3 has 11 amino acids. The CDR3 reads CASSLNEKLFF. DNA for the CDR3: TGTGCCAGCAGCCTTAATGAAAAACTGTTTTTT.

This clone appeared once. V and J are TRBV3-1 (or the pseudogene TRBV3-2) and TRBJ2-5; D might be TRBD2 (6 bases). V lost 0 bases and J lost 1, with 12 bases in between. The CDR3 extends over 16 amino acids. The germline V gene encodes CDR1 LGHDT and CDR2 YNNKEL (reference sequence). The CDR3 here is CASSQDITSLQETQYF. The CDR3 nucleotides are TGTGCCAGCAGCCAAGATATAACTAGCCTCCAAGAGACCCAGTACTTC.

This clone appeared a single time. The chain employs TRBV12-3 or TRBV12-4 and TRBJ1-6, with TRBD1 as a possible D gene (5 bases). The CDR3 is 13 amino acids. V lost 6 bases to trimming and J lost 7 bases, with 10 bases between them. The CDR3 loop reads CASRPTVNSPLHF. DNA for the CDR3: TGTGCCAGCAGGCCGACAGTAAATTCACCCCTCCACTTT.

This chain uses TRBV4-2 with TRBJ1-2; D remains ambiguous. The germline V gene encodes CDR1 LGHNA and CDR2 YNFKEQ. Trimming cost V 0 bases and J 3 bases, with 11 bases left between them. CDR3 size: 15 residues. DNA for the CDR3: TGTGCCAGCAGCCAAGATGACGTTAGCGACTATGGCTACACCTTC. Translation: CASSQDDVSDYGYTF.

In its sample, this clone was seen a few times. V and J are TRBV7-2 and TRBJ2-1, with TRBD2 as a possible D gene (5 bases). The CDR3 sequence is 15 residues long. Trimming removed 3 bases from V and 10 bases from J, with 19 bases in between. Germline values: CDR1 SGHTA, CDR2 FQGNSA. As DNA, the CDR3 is TGTGCCAGCAGCTTTCAGGACTCCACCGAGGAGGAGCAGTTCTTC. Translation: CASSFQDSTEEEQFF.

This clone has only one observation. The rearrangement joins TRBV28 to TRBJ1-4; 9 bases align to TRBD1. V dropped 1 base and J dropped 5; count of bases not matched to a gene: 2. The germline V gene has CDR1 MDHEN and CDR2 SYDVKM. CDR3 length equals 15 residues. The CDR3 spells CASSLFGQGNEKLFF. The CDR3 DNA follows: TGTGCCAGCAGTTTATTCGGACAGGGGAATGAAAAACTGTTTTTT.

The chain links TRBV19 to TRBJ1-5; weak D call: TRBD1 (6 bases). CDR1 is LNHDA and CDR2 is SQIVND in the germline V gene (reference sequence). V was clipped by 11 bases and J by 7 bases, with 18 bases between them. The CDR3 covers 13 residues. The CDR3 DNA is TGTGCCTTATCCGGGGGGCGCGGGCAGCCCCAGCATTTT. It encodes CALSGGRGQPQHF.

CDR3 amino acids: CASRLGGCEQYV. The CDR3 coding sequence is TGTGCAAGTCGCTTAGGCGGGTGCGAGCAGTACGTC. The gene calls are TRBV12-2 and TRBJ2-7; TRBD2 is the table's D call, not checked against the DNA. TRBV12-2 is a known pseudogene. The CDR3 has 12 amino acids.

This chain joins TRBV9 and TRBJ2-2; unclear D gene. CDR1 and CDR2 (germline): SGDLS, YYNGEE. The germline V and J ends were trimmed by 4 bases and 2 bases, with 3 bases remaining between them. This CDR3 has 12 amino acids. CDR3 sequence (DNA): TGTGCCAGCAGCCTAAACACCGGGGAGCTGTTTTTT. Amino acids: CASSLNTGELFF.

The rearrangement joins TRBV24-1 to TRBJ2-1, with TRBD2 matching 8 bases. Germline CDR1 reads KGHDR; CDR2 reads SFDVKD. V lost 0 bases, J lost 10 bases, and 4 bases stayed unmatched. The CDR3 extends over 14 amino acids. CDR3 nucleotides: TGTGCCACCAGTGATTTGATCGGGGGGGCGGAGCAGTTCTTC. Translating it yields CATSDLIGGAEQFF.

Only a few counts were recorded for this clone. The same CDR3 is also encoded by other DNA sequences in this sample. CDR3 DNA sequence: TGTGCCAGCTCACCGAGCTCTGGAAACACCATATATTTT. Amino acids: CASSPSSGNTIYF. The chain carries TRBV18 and TRBJ1-3; no clear D gene. There are 13 residues in the CDR3. Germline V gene lookup returns CDR1 KGHSH and CDR2 LQKENI. V lost 3 bases to trimming and J lost 0 bases, with 3 bases between them.

The V and J genes are TRBV6-5 and TRBJ2-5, with TRBD2 matching 8 bases. The CDR3 spans 14 residues. The J segment lost 2 bases and the V segment lost 5 bases, leaving 4 bases of the junction unmatched. In germline, CDR1 is MNHEY, CDR2 SVGAGI. The CDR3 loop is CASSPGGGQETQYF. In DNA, the CDR3 is TGTGCCAGCAGTCCCGGGGGGGGACAAGAGACCCAGTACTTC.

This chain connects TRBV5-4 to TRBJ2-1; 7 bases are shared with TRBD2. In germline, CDR1 is SGHNT, CDR2 YYREEE (reference sequence). The CDR3 length is 16 residues. The V and J ends lost 0 bases and 3 bases, in that order; junction bases with no gene match: 6. The CDR3 spells CASSLAGGSSYNEQFF. The CDR3 nucleotides are TGTGCCAGCAGCTTGGCCGGCGGGAGTAGCTACAATGAGCAGTTCTTC.

The chain uses TRBV29-1 and TRBJ1-1; no definite D call. This CDR3 comprises 14 residues. Germline V gene data show CDR1 as SQVTM and CDR2 as ANQGSEA. V was cut by 7 bases and J by 8 bases, with 23 bases left in between. The chain's CDR3 is CSANEAEITVEAFF. CDR3 in DNA: TGCAGCGCTAACGAGGCAGAAATCACGGTCGAAGCTTTCTTT.

The J gene is TRBJ2-1, the V gene TRBV4-3; possibly TRBD1 for D (6 bases). Germline V CDR1 and CDR2: LGHNA, YSLEER. V was cut by 2 bases and J by 7 bases, with 12 bases left in between. The CDR3 consists of 14 residues. The CDR3 here is CASSQRQGRNEQFF. CDR3 DNA: TGCGCCAGCAGCCAACGCCAGGGGCGGAATGAGCAGTTCTTC.

This clone was seen a single time. The rearrangement uses TRBV7-9 and TRBJ1-4; 7 nucleotides line up with TRBD1. The CDR3 is 15 residues long. V lost 1 base, J lost 3 bases, and 2 bases stayed unmatched. CDR1 and CDR2 from the germline V gene are SEHNR and FQNEAQ (reference sequence). The CDR3 DNA reads TGTGCCAGCAGCTTAGACGGACAGGCTAATGAAAAACTGTTTTTT. This sequence encodes CASSLDGQANEKLFF.

The chain couples TRBV5-1 to TRBJ1-4; tentative D call: TRBD1 (6 bases). This CDR3 has 14 amino acids. V was cut by 4 bases and J by 4 bases, with 11 bases left in between. The V gene's germline CDR1 is SGHRS and CDR2 YFSETQ. CDR3 nucleotides: TGCGCCAGCAGCCAGGACAGTAATAATGAAAAACTGTTTTTT. It specifies CASSQDSNNEKLFF.

V gene TRBV9 combines with J gene TRBJ1-1; D uncertain. The CDR3 length is 13 residues. Trimming took 1 base from V and 3 from J, leaving 7 bases between them. Per germline, CDR1 SGDLS and CDR2 YYNGEE. CDR3 region: CASSVSRDTEAFF. The CDR3 nucleotides read TGTGCCAGCAGCGTATCCCGGGACACTGAAGCTTTCTTT.

The chain recombines TRBV3-1 (or the pseudogene TRBV3-2) with TRBJ2-7; unclear D gene. In germline, CDR1 is LGHDT, CDR2 YNNKEL (reference sequence). The CDR3 has 12 amino acids. With 2 bases removed from V and 12 bases from J, the gap between germline ends came to 14 bases. This chain's CDR3 is CASSQSRGAWYF. The CDR3 bases are TGTGCCAGCAGCCAATCTCGAGGCGCCTGGTACTTC.

The gene calls are TRBV3-1 (or the pseudogene TRBV3-2) and TRBJ1-1, with 7 bases identical to TRBD1. Per the germline V gene, CDR1 is LGHDT and CDR2 is YNNKEL (reference sequence). The CDR3 covers 18 residues. The junction had 10 bases not matched to a gene; V was cut back by 0 bases and J by 0 bases. Here the CDR3 DNA reads TGTGCCAGCAGCCAAGATTGGCTGCCGGGACAGCTGAACACTGAAGCTTTCTTT. As protein: CASSQDWLPGQLNTEAFF.

The V gene is TRBV19, the J gene TRBJ1-3; 8 nucleotides match TRBD1. The V gene's germline CDR1 is LNHDA and CDR2 SQIVND (reference sequence). With V trimmed by 5 bases and J by 4 bases, 4 bases remained unmatched. This CDR3 contains 14 residues. The CDR3 is CASSSRTGGNTIYF. As DNA, the CDR3 is TGTGCCAGTAGTTCCAGGACAGGGGGAAACACCATATATTTT.

The rearrangement uses TRBV2 and TRBJ2-7; 13 nucleotides agree with TRBD2. The J segment lost 5 bases and the V segment lost 3 bases, leaving 4 bases of the junction unmatched. CDR3 length equals 15 residues. Germline lookup yields CDR1 SNHLY and CDR2 FYNNEI. DNA of the CDR3: TGTGCCAGCAGTGAGGGACTAGCGGGATTCCACGAGCAGTACTTC. Its protein product is CASSEGLAGFHEQYF.

This chain links TRBV28 with TRBJ2-1; 13 nucleotides line up with TRBD2. With V trimmed by 5 bases and J by 8 bases, 18 bases remained unmatched. The CDR3 contains 19 residues. Per germline, CDR1 MDHEN and CDR2 SYDVKM. The CDR3 sequence is CASSPYTSGRAFLGDEQFF. CDR3 nucleotide sequence: TGTGCCAGCAGTCCATATACTAGCGGGAGGGCCTTTTTGGGGGATGAGCAGTTCTTC.